Listed here are 25 T cell receptor beta chains from one sample, sequenced in a study of blood T cells in healthy people across ages. A J-beta primer mix and a sample-barcoded 5' primer were used in a second PCR of about 7 to 12 cycles. TCRdb re-derived calls from the 5' RACE reads in MiXCR, one entry per CDR3 protein. The sample includes about 1.5 million distinct CDR3 sequences, around two fifths of them seen just once. The sequencing input was blood. The receptors were gathered from a young woman in good health.

The gene calls are TRBV29-1 and TRBJ2-2; 7 bases align to TRBD1. This CDR3 region has 16 residues. V trimming: 4 bases; J trimming: 2 bases; junction bases outside the gene matches: 10. In germline, CDR1 is SQVTM, CDR2 ANQGSEA. Written as DNA, the CDR3 is TGCAGCGTTGGCGACGTACAGGGGCGAAACACCGGGGAGCTGTTTTTT. This codes for CSVGDVQGRNTGELFF.

In regard to this clonotype: A much larger clone is a single base away; this may be a read error. V usage is TRBV4-1 and J usage is TRBJ2-5, with D perhaps TRBD2 (6 bases). The tail of the sequence fits TRBJ2-1 better, so the J call may be wrong. The CDR3 loop spans 14 amino acids. Per germline, CDR1 MGHRA and CDR2 YSYEKL. The CDR3 spells CASSHPGLEETQFF. The CDR3 region has the DNA TGCGCCAGCAGCCACCCGGGACTCGAAGAGACCCAGTTCTTC.

The chain recombines TRBV6-6 with TRBJ2-5; 9 positions match TRBD1. The J call may not be correct, given that the DNA end is closer to TRBJ2-7. The CDR3 consists of 14 residues. The V gene's germline CDR1 is MNHNY and CDR2 SVGAGI (reference sequence). The CDR3 loop reads CASRRDRVGYEQYF. CDR3 coding DNA: TGTGCCAGCAGGAGGGACAGGGTGGGCTACGAGCAGTACTTC.

The CDR3 region is CASSLESQGSQPQHF. In nucleotides, the CDR3 is TGTGCCAGCAGCTTAGAAAGCCAGGGTTCTCAGCCCCAGCATTTT. The rearrangement uses TRBV11-2 and TRBJ1-5; perhaps TRBD1 as D (5 bases). The CDR3 covers 15 residues. The V gene lost 0 bases and the J gene lost 6 bases, with 12 bases spanning the gap. CDR1 and CDR2 from the germline V gene are SGHAT and FQNNGV.

The table lists this clonotype with a count of one. The chain recombines TRBV4-1 with TRBJ2-5, with D hard to call. In germline, CDR1 is MGHRA, CDR2 YSYEKL. This CDR3 contains 14 residues. The V gene lost 4 bases and the J gene lost 11 bases, with 20 bases spanning the gap. For the CDR3, the DNA is TGCGCCAGCAGCCCCCCTTCCCGGGTCAATGAGCAGTACTTC. Amino acid sequence: CASSPPSRVNEQYF.

V gene TRBV4-1 combines with J gene TRBJ2-4; 8 bases map to TRBD1. The end of the DNA is better explained by TRBJ2-7, so the J call may be wrong. Germline V CDR1 and CDR2: MGHRA, YSYEKL. The length of the CDR3 is 14 residues. For the CDR3, the DNA is TGCGCCAGCAGCCGGGGACAGGAGAGCTACGAGCAGTACTTC. This translates into CASSRGQESYEQYF.

The sample holds many counts of this clonotype. The chain recombines TRBV13 with TRBJ2-5, with unresolved D. Germline CDR1 PRHDT, CDR2 FYEKMQ (reference sequence). Trimming removed 2 bases at V and 1 base at J, with 11 bases between. The CDR3 is 15 residues long. In nucleotides, the CDR3 is TGTGCCAGCAGCTTACTTGCTCCCCTCCAAGAGACCCAGTACTTC. Protein product: CASSLLAPLQETQYF.

The rearrangement links TRBV7-9 to TRBJ1-6; D unclear. The CDR3 consists of 15 residues. The germline V gene encodes CDR1 SEHNR and CDR2 FQNEAQ (reference sequence). V was trimmed by 4 bases and J by 0 bases, leaving 7 bases between them. CDR3 DNA sequence: TGTGCCAGCAGCTCACATAACTCCTATAATTCACCCCTCCACTTT. Protein: CASSSHNSYNSPLHF.

This clonotype has a handful of counts. The chain uses TRBV25-1 and TRBJ1-2; no clear D gene. Germline CDR1 MGHDK, CDR2 SYGVNS. Trimming removed 5 bases from V and 8 bases from J, with 12 bases in between. The CDR3 sequence is 12 residues long. Written as DNA, the CDR3 is TGTGCCAGCAGTCCCGAGGCGGACGGCTACACCTTC. Protein sequence: CASSPEADGYTF.

J is TRBJ2-7 and V is TRBV30; D possibly corresponds to TRBD1 (6 bases). Germline lookup yields CDR1 GTSNPN and CDR2 SVGIG (reference sequence). This CDR3 comprises 13 residues. V was pared by 7 bases and J by 0 bases, with 13 bases between. CDR3 in amino acids: CAFRGPYSYEQYF. Written as DNA, the CDR3 is TGTGCCTTCAGGGGACCCTACTCCTACGAGCAGTACTTC.

V gene TRBV6-2 or TRBV6-3 combines with J gene TRBJ2-2, with 7 positions matching TRBD1. Germline CDR1 is MNHEY and CDR2 is SVGEGT. The CDR3 runs to 14 residues. Germline trimming cut 8 bases from V and 1 base from J; bases unmatched to any gene: 4. The CDR3, as DNA: TGTGCCAGCCGGACAGGCAGGAACACCGGGGAGCTGTTTTTT. Amino acid sequence: CASRTGRNTGELFF.

Concerning this clonotype itself: A much more abundant neighbour one base away suggests this may be a read error. The J gene is TRBJ2-1, the V gene TRBV29-1, with D unclear. Germline V gene lookup returns CDR1 SQVTM and CDR2 ANQGSEA. This CDR3 spans 13 amino acids. V lost 0 bases to trimming and J lost 10 bases, with 13 bases between them. CDR3 in amino acids: CSVEDGDLDEQFF. CDR3 nucleotides: TGCAGCGTTGAAGATGGGGATTTGGACGAGCAGTTCTTC.

This chain links TRBV3-1 with TRBJ2-2; a possible D gene is TRBD2 (6 bases). In germline, CDR1 is LGHDT, CDR2 YNNKEL (reference sequence). This CDR3 region has 17 residues. The germline V and J ends were trimmed by 0 bases and 5 bases, with 16 bases remaining between them. The CDR3 loop reads CASSQELRVGGTGELFF. The CDR3 nucleotides are TGTGCCAGCAGCCAAGAATTACGAGTGGGGGGTACCGGGGAGCTGTTTTTT.

The rearrangement links TRBV20-1 to TRBJ2-5; TRBD2 agrees at 9 bases. Trimming removed 5 bases from V and 11 bases from J; junction bases left unmatched: 12. From germline, CDR1 is DFQATT and CDR2 SNEGSKA (reference sequence). The CDR3 has 13 residues. CDR3 sequence reads: CSAAGTSTDEQYF. CDR3 nucleotides: TGCAGTGCTGCCGGGACTAGCACGGATGAGCAGTACTTC.

The chain is built from TRBV10-3 and TRBJ2-2; 8 bases line up with TRBD2. Germline CDR1 is ENHRY and CDR2 is SYGVKD. CDR3 length: 17 amino acids. V trimming: 3 bases; J trimming: 0 bases; junction bases outside the gene matches: 6. The CDR3 bases are TGTGCCATCAGTGACCGGGGACTAGGTACGAACACCGGGGAGCTGTTTTTT. Its translation: CAISDRGLGTNTGELFF.

This chain joins TRBV27 and TRBJ2-1; 10 nucleotides agree with TRBD2. Germline V gene data show CDR1 as MNHEY and CDR2 as SMNVEV (reference sequence). The CDR3 extends over 15 amino acids. The J segment lost 7 bases and the V segment lost 5 bases, leaving 8 bases of the junction unmatched. CDR3 DNA: TGTGCCAGCAGTCCCTCAGCGGGGGGGACAAATGAGCAGTTCTTC. Protein product: CASSPSAGGTNEQFF.

As regards this clonotype: Compared with germline, one end of the junction differs, possibly owing to a read error. This chain links TRBV6-1 with TRBJ2-4, with D perhaps assigned TRBD1 or TRBD2 (6 bases each). The germline V gene has CDR1 MNHNS and CDR2 SASEGT. There are 17 residues in the CDR3. The CDR3 DNA reads TGTGCCAGCAGAGAAGAGGGGGGATTAGGGGGTGGAAACATTCAGTACTTC. Protein product: CASREEGGLGGGNIQYF.

The chain recombines TRBV20-1 with TRBJ2-4; a weak D match, TRBD2 (6 bases). The CDR3 length is 18 residues. Trimming removed 6 bases from V and 1 base from J, with 25 bases in between. Germline-derived CDR1 and CDR2 are DFQATT and SNEGSKA (reference sequence). The CDR3 region has the DNA TGCAGTGCGGCGCCGCCCAGGCAGGGAGGTTTCGCCAAAAACATTCAGTACTTC. Its protein product is CSAAPPRQGGFAKNIQYF.

The rearrangement uses TRBV10-3 and TRBJ1-1; 7 nucleotides align to TRBD1. The germline V gene encodes CDR1 ENHRY and CDR2 SYGVKD. V lost 3 bases to trimming and J lost 8 bases; unmatched junction nucleotides: 12. CDR3 size: 15 residues. The CDR3 here is CAISDPDRDGREAFF. CDR3 bases: TGTGCCATCAGTGACCCCGACAGGGACGGGCGGGAAGCTTTCTTT.

This clonotype has only a few counts. The rearrangement joins TRBV25-1 to TRBJ2-7; D is perhaps TRBD2 (6 bases). The CDR3 has 14 residues. V lost 5 bases and J 3 bases, leaving 14 bases between the germline ends. Germline loops: CDR1 MGHDK, CDR2 SYGVNS. CDR3: CASSRSGLLYEQYF. The CDR3 nucleotides are TGTGCCAGCAGTCGTTCGGGACTCCTCTACGAGCAGTACTTC.

The chain uses TRBV6-5 and TRBJ1-2, with D maybe TRBD1 (5 bases). V was pared by 6 bases and J by 7 bases, with 15 bases between. Germline loops: CDR1 MNHEY, CDR2 SVGAGI. This CDR3 is built from 13 residues. The CDR3 here is CASRPQGRAGYTF. In nucleotides, the CDR3 is TGTGCCAGCAGACCCCAGGGCCGGGCTGGCTACACCTTC.

The rearrangement uses TRBV6-5 and TRBJ2-5; 11 bases fit TRBD1. This CDR3 is built from 15 residues. V was pared by 0 bases and J by 11 bases, with 8 bases of the junction left unmatched. The germline V gene has CDR1 MNHEY and CDR2 SVGAGI. The CDR3 protein is CASSYSGQGANEQYF. DNA for the CDR3: TGTGCCAGCAGTTACTCAGGACAGGGGGCAAATGAGCAGTACTTC.

The V and J genes are TRBV2 and TRBJ1-1, with a possible D match to TRBD1 (5 bases). Germline V gene lookup returns CDR1 SNHLY and CDR2 FYNNEI. V was trimmed by 1 base and J by 5 bases, leaving 11 bases between them. The CDR3 has 14 amino acids. The CDR3 DNA reads as TGTGCCAGCAGTGAAGGGGCAGGGAAGACTGAAGCTTTCTTT. Translating gives CASSEGAGKTEAFF. Together with reference TRBV2 and TRBJ1-1, the CDR3 gives the full variable domain: EPEVTQTPSHQVTQMGQEVILRCVPISNHLYFYWYRQILGQKVEFLVSFYNNEISEKSEIFDDQFSVERPDGSNFTLKIRSTKLEDSAMYFCASSEGAGKTEAFFGQGTRLTVV.

J is TRBJ2-7 and V is TRBV5-1; D could derive from TRBD1 or TRBD2 (5 bases each). Trimming pared 8 bases from V and 3 bases from J, leaving 18 bases between. Germline CDR1 and CDR2: SGHRS and YFSETQ. This CDR3 region has 14 residues. CDR3 protein: CASRTGLQSYEQYF. The CDR3 bases are TGCGCCAGTCGGACGGGGCTACAGAGCTACGAGCAGTACTTC.

V gene TRBV6-5 combines with J gene TRBJ2-3; 10 nucleotides line up with TRBD2. Per germline, CDR1 MNHEY and CDR2 SVGAGI. This CDR3 is built from 20 residues. The junction had 15 bases not matched to a gene; V was cut back by 2 bases and J by 1 base. The CDR3 protein is CASSYPRQEQREGRTDTQYF. Written as DNA, the CDR3 is TGTGCCAGCAGTTACCCAAGACAGGAACAGCGGGAGGGCCGCACAGATACGCAGTATTTT.